The 22 T cell receptor beta chains reported below all come from one sample, sequenced in a study of cytomegalovirus exposure and HLA in healthy donors. The PCR made use of 60 Vbeta and 13 Jbeta primers. Method: immunoSEQ multiplex PCR; TCRdb's copy keeps in-frame clones and lacks some. Here the sample spans over 150,000 clones, 70% to 90% being singletons. What was sequenced was PBMCs. All receptors derive from a woman aged 40 to 50 in good health and CMV-seropositive.

This chain connects TRBV19 to TRBJ1-1, with D unclear. CDR3 length: 14 residues. V gave up 3 bases and J gave up 7 bases, with 15 bases separating them. Germline V gene lookup returns CDR1 LNHDA and CDR2 SQIVND (reference sequence). CDR3 loop: CASSIGGNVNEAFF. The CDR3 region has the DNA TGTGCCAGTAGTATCGGCGGAAATGTGAATGAAGCTTTCTTT.

The chain combines TRBV11-3 with TRBJ2-1; 8 bases line up with TRBD2. This CDR3 has 16 residues. J was trimmed by 4 bases and V by 5 bases; bases with no gene match: 10. CDR1 and CDR2 from the germline V gene are SGHNT and YENEEA. DNA of the CDR3: TGTGCCAGCAGCATCAAGAGCGGGAGCAGGTACAATGAGCAGTTCTTC. Its protein is CASSIKSGSRYNEQFF.

The chain links TRBV18 to TRBJ2-7; 9 bases line up with TRBD1. CDR1 and CDR2 from the germline V gene are KGHSH and LQKENI. The V gene end was trimmed by 3 bases and the J gene end by 0 bases; junction bases not matched to a gene: 3. The CDR3 length is 15 residues. CDR3 in amino acids: CASSPQTGGSYEQYF. The CDR3, as DNA: TGTGCCAGCTCACCCCAGACAGGGGGCTCCTACGAGCAGTACTTC.

The chain combines TRBV4-2 with TRBJ2-7, with a weak D call TRBD2 (6 bases). CDR3 length: 14 amino acids. The germline V and J ends were trimmed by 4 bases and 6 bases, with 16 bases remaining between them. Germline V gene data show CDR1 as LGHNA and CDR2 as YNFKEQ. This CDR3 reads CASSLELAGSEQYF. CDR3 nucleotides: TGTGCCAGCAGCCTAGAACTTGCGGGATCCGAGCAGTACTTC.

This clone turned up a few times. The chain employs TRBV5-6 and TRBJ2-3, with 8 bases fitting TRBD2. The trim removed 0 bases at V and 3 bases at J, leaving 0 bases unmatched. The CDR3 extends over 14 amino acids. Germline CDR1 SGHDT, CDR2 YYEEEE. CDR3 nucleotides: TGTGCCAGCAGCTTGGGACTAGCGACAGATACGCAGTATTTT. Translation gives CASSLGLATDTQYF.

V gene TRBV19 combines with J gene TRBJ1-2, with 7 bases lining up with TRBD1. Germline CDR1 and CDR2: LNHDA and SQIVND (reference sequence). The ends lost 1 base at V and 0 bases at J; junction bases unmatched: 2. The CDR3 runs 15 residues. CDR3 residues: CASSIGDRANYGYTF. In DNA, the CDR3 is TGTGCCAGTAGTATAGGTGACAGGGCTAACTATGGCTACACCTTC.

V gene TRBV21-1 combines with J gene TRBJ2-7; the D segment call TRBD2 is taken from the table without a DNA check. TRBV21-1 has pseudogene status. The CDR3 has 16 amino acids. The CDR3 region has the DNA TGTGCCAGCAGCCTCCTAGAGGAGCGGGAGGGCCTCGAGCAGTACTTC. This codes for CASSLLEEREGLEQYF.

The V and J genes are TRBV19 and TRBJ2-2; D may be TRBD1 (6 bases). There are 15 residues in the CDR3. CDR1 and CDR2 (germline): LNHDA, SQIVND (reference sequence). V lost 3 bases, J lost 3 bases, and 11 bases lay in between. CDR3 in DNA: TGTGCCAGTAGTATTTCCGAGGGGGACACCGGGGAGCTGTTTTTT. Its protein is CASSISEGDTGELFF. Complete variable domain (other parts from reference TRBV19 and TRBJ2-2): DGGITQSPKYLFRKEGQNVTLSCEQNLNHDAMYWYRQDPGQGLRLIYYSQIVNDFQKGDIAEGYSVSREKKESFPLTVTSAQKNPTAFYLCASSISEGDTGELFFGEGSRLTVL.

This chain links TRBV30 with TRBJ1-2; tentative D call: TRBD1 (5 bases). V gave up 4 bases and J gave up 7 bases, with 10 bases separating them. The CDR3 loop spans 11 amino acids. Germline V CDR1 and CDR2: GTSNPN, SVGIG (reference sequence). CDR3 sequence reads: CAWNYGAGYTF. The CDR3 region has the DNA TGTGCCTGGAATTATGGGGCTGGCTACACCTTC.

The V gene is TRBV5-4, the J gene TRBJ1-6, with no clear D. V was clipped by 6 bases and J by 7 bases, with 14 bases between them. Germline V gives CDR1 SGHNT, CDR2 YYREEE (reference sequence). The length of the CDR3 is 14 residues. The CDR3 is CASTNGDGNSPLHF. Written as DNA, the CDR3 is TGTGCCAGCACGAATGGAGACGGAAATTCACCCCTCCACTTT.

This clone has a single count. J is TRBJ2-7 and V is TRBV27, with a weak D call TRBD2 (6 bases). CDR1 MNHEY and CDR2 SMNVEV come from the germline V gene (reference sequence). V was clipped by 1 base and J by 2 bases, with 9 bases between them. CDR3 length: 14 amino acids. The CDR3 loop reads CASSLLADTYEQYF. CDR3 in DNA: TGTGCCAGCAGTTTATTAGCGGATACCTACGAGCAGTACTTC.

This clone showed up just once. This chain connects TRBV29-1 to TRBJ2-1; D might be TRBD2 (6 bases). Trimming removed 6 bases from V and 7 bases from J, with 10 bases in between. Germline V gives CDR1 SQVTM, CDR2 ANQGSEA. The CDR3 has 11 residues. In DNA form, the CDR3 reads TGCAGCGTCGATAGCGGAAATGAGCAGTTCTTC. Amino acids: CSVDSGNEQFF.

The V call is TRBV6-5, the J call TRBJ1-3; no reliable D call. Trimming cost V 3 bases and J 4 bases, with 13 bases left between them. The CDR3 extends over 15 amino acids. Germline V CDR1 and CDR2: MNHEY, SVGAGI. The CDR3 sequence is CASSYSWSSGNTIYF. DNA of the CDR3: TGTGCCAGCAGTTATTCTTGGAGCTCAGGAAACACCATATATTTT.

This rearrangement joins TRBV2 to TRBJ1-1; D perhaps matches TRBD1 (5 bases). CDR1 SNHLY and CDR2 FYNNEI come from the germline V gene. Trimming cost V 5 bases and J 11 bases, with 12 bases left between them. This CDR3 has 11 amino acids. CDR3 DNA sequence: TGTGCCAGCAGTCAGGACACTACTGCTTTCTTT. Its protein product is CASSQDTTAFF.

This clone was seen only a few times. This chain connects TRBV6-5 to TRBJ1-1, with D hard to call. The CDR3 loop spans 14 amino acids. Germline V gene sequence: CDR1 MNHEY, CDR2 SVGAGI. Deletions cut 2 bases from V and 3 bases from J, with 10 bases between. The CDR3 DNA sequence: TGTGCCAGCAGTTACAACGGGGTGGACACTGAAGCTTTCTTT. Translating it yields CASSYNGVDTEAFF.

This chain uses TRBV28 with TRBJ2-7, with 11 bases that match TRBD2. Germline V CDR1 and CDR2: MDHEN, SYDVKM. The CDR3 is 15 residues long. V lost 1 base and J lost 3; bases outside the gene matches: 2. The CDR3 nucleotides are TGTGCCAGCAGTTTATTGGGGACTAGCGGCTACGAGCAGTACTTC. Amino acids: CASSLLGTSGYEQYF.

The rearrangement joins TRBV6-5 to TRBJ2-1; maybe TRBD2 (6 bases). The CDR3 spans 14 residues. Germline CDR1 MNHEY, CDR2 SVGAGI. V shed 7 bases and J shed 9 bases, with 19 bases lying between them. The CDR3 region is CASTTPERAGEQFF. The CDR3 region has the DNA TGTGCCAGCACCACCCCCGAGCGGGCTGGTGAGCAGTTCTTC.

The chain couples TRBV13 to TRBJ1-3; D is possibly TRBD1 (6 bases). Germline V gene sequence: CDR1 PRHDT, CDR2 FYEKMQ (reference sequence). The CDR3 spans 14 residues. The V and J ends lost 5 bases and 0 bases respectively, with 8 bases between them. The CDR3 region has the DNA TGTGCCAGCAGCCTGGGACACTCTGGAAACACCATATATTTT. Its translation: CASSLGHSGNTIYF.

The chain joins TRBV5-1 to TRBJ2-1, with TRBD2 as a possible D gene (7 bases). Germline lookup yields CDR1 SGHRS and CDR2 YFSETQ. The germline V and J ends were trimmed by 0 bases and 4 bases, with 17 bases remaining between them. CDR3 length: 17 amino acids. This CDR3 reads CASSLEGGRGHYNEQFF. For the CDR3, the DNA is TGCGCCAGCAGCTTGGAGGGAGGGAGGGGACATTACAATGAGCAGTTCTTC. Full variable domain (missing parts from reference TRBV5-1 and TRBJ2-1): KAGVTQTPRYLIKTRGQQVTLSCSPISGHRSVSWYQQTPGQGLQFLFEYFSETQRNKGNFPGRFSGRQFSNSRSEMNVSTLELGDSALYLCASSLEGGRGHYNEQFFGPGTRLTVL.

The rearrangement joins TRBV5-6 to TRBJ1-2; no firm D call. Per germline, CDR1 SGHDT and CDR2 YYEEEE. This CDR3 comprises 14 residues. The V gene lost 0 bases and the J gene lost 4 bases, with 10 bases spanning the gap. The DNA for the CDR3 is TGTGCCAGCAGCTTGGGTACGGGTGTCTATGGCTACACCTTC. Protein: CASSLGTGVYGYTF.

This clone was recorded only once. The gene calls are TRBV14 and TRBJ1-2; 7 positions match TRBD1. CDR3 size: 14 residues. The J segment lost 5 bases and the V segment lost 0 bases, leaving 3 bases of the junction unmatched. Per the germline V gene, CDR1 is SGHDN and CDR2 is FVKESK. For the CDR3, the DNA is TGTGCCAGCAGCCAAGACCTCAGGGGGTATGGCTACACCTTC. Translating gives CASSQDLRGYGYTF.

A remark on this clone: Other DNA sequences in this specimen translate into the identical CDR3. In DNA, the CDR3 is TGTGCCACCAGCAGAGGCGGGAGTAGCTACGAGCAGTACTTC. It codes for CATSRGGSSYEQYF. The chain links TRBV15 to TRBJ2-7, with TRBD2 identical over 7 bases. The CDR3 extends over 14 amino acids. V lost 1 base to trimming and J lost 3 bases; unmatched junction nucleotides: 3. Germline CDR1 is LNHNV and CDR2 is YYDKDF (reference sequence). The entire variable domain, with the rest obtained from reference TRBV15 and TRBJ2-7, is as follows: DAMVIQNPRYQVTQFGKPVTLSCSQTLNHNVMYWYQQKSSQAPKLLFHYYDKDFNNEADTPDNFQSRRPNTSFCFLDIRSPGLGDTAMYLCATSRGGSSYEQYFGPGTRLTVT.